A selection of T cell receptor beta chains follows, all from one sample in a study of response to subunit inactivated influenza vaccine. From the RT-PCR reads, TCRdb called clonotypes with MiXCR, one entry per CDR3 protein. The sample has more than 550,000 distinct CDR3 sequences, 11% seen once. These data were also reused for a study on T cells expressing NK-cell markers.

The sequenced sample was PBMCs from blood, obtained on the day of vaccination. These receptors all come from a man in his fifties who received an inactivated influenza vaccine. Both conserved end residues are part of each CDR3. The D gene is left open where the match is weak. Size is omitted from some rows. Given values are once, few, many or a class for expanded clones.

-	-	TRBJ2-3	TRBV27	CASSLASSDTDTQYF	TGTGCCAGCAGTTTAGCTAGCTCAGACACAGATACGCAGTATTTT
TRBD2	few	TRBJ2-5	TRBV28	CASSPFSGREEQETQYF	TGTGCCAGCAGTCCGTTTAGTGGGAGGGAGGAGCAAGAGACCCAGTACTTC
TRBD1	few	TRBJ2-1	TRBV10-3	CAIRTGVYNEQFF	TGTGCCATCAGGACAGGGGTCTACAATGAGCAGTTCTTC
-	many	TRBJ2-3	TRBV4-3	CASSQDLDTDTQYF	TGCGCCAGCAGCCAAGACCTGGACACAGATACGCAGTATTTT
TRBD1	-	TRBJ2-2	TRBV19	CASSARDRGYGGELFF	TGTGCCAGTAGCGCGCGGGACAGGGGGTATGGCGGGGAGCTGTTTTTT
-	-	TRBJ1-1	TRBV29-1	CSVSERAEAFF	TGCAGCGTTTCCGAGAGAGCTGAAGCTTTCTTT
-	-	TRBJ2-7	TRBV6-1	CASTNGTVSYEQYF	TGTGCCAGCACCAACGGGACTGTGTCCTACGAGCAGTACTTC
-	few	TRBJ2-7	TRBV14	CASSLNILGEQYF	TGTGCCAGCAGCTTAAATATACTTGGTGAGCAGTACTTC
-	few	TRBJ2-2	TRBV5-1	CASSSNPTVTGELFF	TGCGCCAGCAGCTCAAACCCTACAGTCACCGGGGAGCTGTTTTTT
TRBD2	few	TRBJ2-7	TRBV14	CASSQLAGRNEQYF	TGTGCCAGCAGCCAACTAGCGGGGAGGAACGAGCAGTACTTC
TRBD2	few	TRBJ2-3	TRBV29-1	CSVARPSGRAADTQYF	TGCAGCGTTGCGAGGCCTAGCGGGAGGGCCGCAGATACGCAGTATTTT
-	-	TRBJ1-2	TRBV28	CASTWGDNGGYGYTF	TGTGCCAGCACCTGGGGGGACAACGGTGGCTATGGCTACACCTTC
-	few	TRBJ1-5	TRBV12-3/TRBV12-4	CASSLGDLPTRNQPQHF	TGTGCCAGCAGTTTAGGGGACCTTCCGACCCGCAATCAGCCCCAGCATTTT